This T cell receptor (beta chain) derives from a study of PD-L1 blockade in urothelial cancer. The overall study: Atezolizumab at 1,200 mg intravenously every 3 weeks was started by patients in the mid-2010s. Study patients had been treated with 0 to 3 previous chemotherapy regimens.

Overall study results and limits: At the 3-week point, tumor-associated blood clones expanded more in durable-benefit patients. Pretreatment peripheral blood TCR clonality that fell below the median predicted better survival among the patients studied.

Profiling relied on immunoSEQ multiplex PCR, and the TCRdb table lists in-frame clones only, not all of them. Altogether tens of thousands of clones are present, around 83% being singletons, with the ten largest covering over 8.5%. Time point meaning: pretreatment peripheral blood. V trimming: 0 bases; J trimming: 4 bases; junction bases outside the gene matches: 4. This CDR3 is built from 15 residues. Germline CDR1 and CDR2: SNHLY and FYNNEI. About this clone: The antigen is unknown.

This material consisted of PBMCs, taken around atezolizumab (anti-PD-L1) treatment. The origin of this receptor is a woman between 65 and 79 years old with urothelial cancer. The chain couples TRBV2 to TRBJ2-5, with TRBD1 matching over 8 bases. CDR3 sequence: CASSEARRGLETQYF. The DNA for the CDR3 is TGTGCCAGCAGTGAAGCGCGCAGGGGGCTAGAGACCCAGTACTTC. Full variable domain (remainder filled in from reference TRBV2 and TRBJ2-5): EPEVTQTPSHQVTQMGQEVILRCVPISNHLYFYWYRQILGQKVEFLVSFYNNEISEKSEIFDDQFSVERPDGSNFTLKIRSTKLEDSAMYFCASSEARRGLETQYFGPGTRLLVL.